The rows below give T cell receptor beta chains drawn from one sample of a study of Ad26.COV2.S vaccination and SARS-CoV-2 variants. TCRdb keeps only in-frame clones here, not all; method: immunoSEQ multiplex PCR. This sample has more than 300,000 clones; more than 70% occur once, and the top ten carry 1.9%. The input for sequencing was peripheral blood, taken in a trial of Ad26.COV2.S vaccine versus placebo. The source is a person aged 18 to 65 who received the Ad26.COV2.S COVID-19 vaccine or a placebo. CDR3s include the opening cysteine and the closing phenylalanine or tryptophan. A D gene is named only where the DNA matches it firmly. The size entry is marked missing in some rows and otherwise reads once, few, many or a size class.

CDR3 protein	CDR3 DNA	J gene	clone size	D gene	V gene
CASSLQGEGTGELFF	TGCGCCAGCAGCCTACAGGGGGAAGGTACCGGGGAGCTGTTTTTT	TRBJ2-2	NA	TRBD1	TRBV5-1
CASSLRGSNGYTF	TGTGCCAGCAGTTTACGGGGTTCGAATGGCTACACCTTC	TRBJ1-2	NA	NA	TRBV27
CASSSRGAGNTGELFF	TGTGCCAGCAGCTCCCGGGGGGCGGGGAACACCGGGGAGCTGTTTTTT	TRBJ2-2	NA	NA	TRBV5-4
CASSQEGGRTGREAFF	TGTGCCAGCAGCCAAGAGGGGGGCCGGACGGGTCGGGAAGCTTTCTTT	TRBJ1-1	NA	NA	TRBV3-1/TRBV3-2
CAGNPLRGANYGYTF	TGTGCCGGGAACCCGCTACGAGGAGCTAACTATGGCTACACCTTC	TRBJ1-2	NA	NA	TRBV30
CASSRTGGTEAFF	TGTGCCAGCTCACGGACAGGGGGCACTGAAGCTTTCTTT	TRBJ1-1	NA	TRBD1	TRBV18
CASSSRGGVDRGRGGQPQHF	TGTGCCAGCAGTTCCCGGGGTGGGGTGGACAGGGGGCGCGGAGGTCAGCCCCAGCATTTT	TRBJ1-5	NA	TRBD1	TRBV6-2/TRBV6-3
CASSLDDTQYF	TGCGCCAGCAGCTTGGACGATACGCAGTATTTT	TRBJ2-3	NA	NA	TRBV5-1
CAWSGLQGRRNTEAFF	TGTGCCTGGAGCGGCCTCCAGGGTCGGAGGAACACTGAAGCTTTCTTT	TRBJ1-1	NA	NA	TRBV30
CASSGQGGAYEQYF	TGTGCCAGCAGCGGACAGGGAGGGGCATACGAGCAGTACTTC	TRBJ2-7	NA	NA	TRBV9
CSASLGTTRAWLFDTQYF	TGCAGTGCTAGTTTGGGCACCACTCGTGCCTGGTTGTTTGATACGCAGTATTTT	TRBJ2-3	NA	NA	TRBV20-1
CASSPRLGFSYEQYF	TGTGCCAGCAGCCCGAGGTTGGGCTTTAGCTACGAGCAGTACTTC	TRBJ2-7	once	NA	TRBV7-9
CASSDSRGNGNTIYF	TGTGCCAGCTCCGATTCACGAGGGAACGGAAACACCATATATTTT	TRBJ1-3	NA	NA	TRBV18
CASSVQGTSQETQYF	TGTGCCAGCAGCGTCCAAGGGACTTCTCAAGAGACCCAGTACTTC	TRBJ2-5	NA	NA	TRBV7-2
CASSPRQGRLGTEAFF	TGCGCCAGCAGCCCCAGACAGGGGCGGTTGGGCACTGAAGCTTTCTTT	TRBJ1-1	NA	TRBD1	TRBV5-1
CASSSGQGNTGELFF	TGTGCCAGCTCATCGGGACAGGGAAACACCGGGGAGCTGTTTTTT	TRBJ2-2	NA	TRBD1	TRBV18
CASSQRAGTSPLHF	TGTGCCAGCAGTCAGCGGGCAGGAACTTCACCCCTCCACTTT	TRBJ1-6	NA	NA	TRBV27
CAISDPRIRAYEQYF	TGTGCCATCAGTGACCCAAGGATACGCGCCTACGAGCAGTACTTC	TRBJ2-7	NA	NA	TRBV10-3
CASSLTGGAATNEKLFF	TGCGCCAGCAGCTTGACAGGGGGAGCAGCAACTAATGAAAAACTGTTTTTT	TRBJ1-4	NA	TRBD1	TRBV5-1
CASPAGRGDPNEQFF	TGTGCCAGCCCAGCCGGGCGGGGGGATCCCAATGAGCAGTTCTTC	TRBJ2-1	NA	TRBD2	TRBV9
CASSLTRGGIREQFF	TGTGCCAGCAGCTTAACCCGGGGGGGAATTCGTGAGCAGTTCTTC	TRBJ2-1	NA	TRBD2	TRBV7-6
CASSIDKRDSNEQFF	TGTGCCAGTAGTATAGATAAAAGGGACAGCAATGAGCAGTTCTTC	TRBJ2-1	NA	TRBD1	TRBV19
CASSVGGQETQYF	TGTGCCAGCAGCGTAGGCGGCCAAGAGACCCAGTACTTC	TRBJ2-5	once	NA	TRBV9
CASSLAGGRQGLHGYTF	TGTGCCAGCAGCTTAGCGGGGGGAAGACAGGGGTTGCATGGCTACACCTTC	TRBJ1-2	NA	TRBD1	TRBV11-2
CASSYDRGNTGELFF	TGCGCCAGCAGCTACGACAGGGGAAACACCGGGGAGCTGTTTTTT	TRBJ2-2	NA	TRBD1	TRBV5-1
CASSQDGEKLFF	TGCGCCAGCAGCCAAGATGGGGAAAAACTGTTTTTT	TRBJ1-4	NA	NA	TRBV4-1
CASSRTLQGALHEQYF	TGTGCCAGCTCACGAACCCTACAGGGGGCGCTTCACGAGCAGTACTTC	TRBJ2-7	NA	TRBD1	TRBV18
CASSRFSGQGRGDTQYF	TGCGCCAGCAGCCGCTTTAGTGGACAGGGGAGAGGAGATACGCAGTATTTT	TRBJ2-3	NA	TRBD1	TRBV5-1
CASSQDRWGRETQYF	TGTGCCAGCAGCCAAGATCGTTGGGGGCGGGAGACCCAGTACTTC	TRBJ2-5	NA	NA	TRBV3-1/TRBV3-2
CASSPPGPWEAFF	TGTGCCAGCTCACCTCCGGGCCCTTGGGAAGCTTTCTTT	TRBJ1-1	NA	NA	TRBV18
CASSPVGYNEQFF	TGTGCCAGCAGCCCCGTAGGCTACAATGAGCAGTTCTTC	TRBJ2-1	NA	NA	TRBV6-2/TRBV6-3
CASNKLGEQFF	TGTGCCAGCAACAAGTTGGGCGAGCAGTTCTTC	TRBJ2-1	once	NA	TRBV27
CASSFRTGRIDQPQHF	TGTGCCAGCTCGTTTCGGACAGGGCGTATCGATCAGCCCCAGCATTTT	TRBJ1-5	NA	TRBD1	TRBV18
CASSLEGNTIYF	TGCGCCAGCAGCTTAGAGGGAAACACCATATATTTT	TRBJ1-3	NA	NA	TRBV5-1
CASSLRRSNQPQHF	TGTGCCAGCAGCTTAAGGAGAAGCAATCAGCCCCAGCATTTT	TRBJ1-5	NA	NA	TRBV5-6
CASSRDREETQYF	TGTGCCAGTAGTAGGGACAGAGAAGAGACCCAGTACTTC	TRBJ2-5	NA	TRBD1	TRBV19
CARAPPTGRNQPQHF	TGTGCCAGAGCGCCCCCGACAGGGCGCAATCAGCCCCAGCATTTT	TRBJ1-5	NA	TRBD1	TRBV5-3
CASSYEGLDGYTF	TGTGCCAGCAGTTACGAAGGGTTGGATGGCTACACCTTC	TRBJ1-2	NA	NA	TRBV6-2/TRBV6-3
CASRGELTDTQYF	TGTGCCAGCAGGGGGGAACTTACAGATACGCAGTATTTT	TRBJ2-3	NA	NA	TRBV2
CASSSRTDNSPLHF	TGTGCCAGCAGCTCCCGGACGGATAATTCACCCCTCCACTTT	TRBJ1-6	NA	NA	TRBV9